This TCR beta chain is drawn from a study of cytomegalovirus exposure and HLA in healthy donors. Study findings and constraints: The study listed around 150 cytomegalovirus-associated TCR beta chains.

Comments on this clone: What it recognizes is unknown.

CDR3 size: 15 residues. J was trimmed by 0 bases and V by 11 bases; bases with no gene match: 13. CDR1 is SEHNR, CDR2 FQNEAQ, per germline (reference sequence). Assay used: immunoSEQ multiplex PCR; TCRdb lists only in-frame clones, some missing. The sample lists some 340,000 clones, roughly 90% occurring once. Sample: PBMCs. The receptor's source is a young woman in good health and CMV-seropositive. The rearrangement links TRBV7-9 to TRBJ2-7, with TRBD2 matching 7 bases. CDR3 nucleotide sequence: TGTGCCGCAGCCAAGGACGGCGGGGGCTCCTACGAGCAGTACTTC. Encoded protein: CAAAKDGGGSYEQYF.